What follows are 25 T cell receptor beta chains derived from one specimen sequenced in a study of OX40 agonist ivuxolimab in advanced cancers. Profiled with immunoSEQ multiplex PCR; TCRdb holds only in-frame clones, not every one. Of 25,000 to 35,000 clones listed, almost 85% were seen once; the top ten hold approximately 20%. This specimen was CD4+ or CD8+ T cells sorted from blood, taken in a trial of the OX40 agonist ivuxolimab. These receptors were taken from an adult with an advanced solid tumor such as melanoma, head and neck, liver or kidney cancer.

The CDR3 reads CASSGGAGETSYNEQFF. CDR3 bases: TGTGCCAGCAGTGGTGGTGCGGGGGAGACCTCCTACAATGAGCAGTTCTTC. The chain joins TRBV2 to TRBJ2-1; TRBD2 matches 7 bases. The CDR3 covers 17 residues. Germline trimming cut 4 bases from V and 0 bases from J; bases unmatched to any gene: 9. From germline, CDR1 is SNHLY and CDR2 FYNNEI.

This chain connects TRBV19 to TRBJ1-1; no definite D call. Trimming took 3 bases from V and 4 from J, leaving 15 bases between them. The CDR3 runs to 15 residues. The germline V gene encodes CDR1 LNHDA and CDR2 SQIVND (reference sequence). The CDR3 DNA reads TGTGCCAGTAGTATTGGGGTCGGGATCGGCACTGAAGCTTTCTTT. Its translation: CASSIGVGIGTEAFF.

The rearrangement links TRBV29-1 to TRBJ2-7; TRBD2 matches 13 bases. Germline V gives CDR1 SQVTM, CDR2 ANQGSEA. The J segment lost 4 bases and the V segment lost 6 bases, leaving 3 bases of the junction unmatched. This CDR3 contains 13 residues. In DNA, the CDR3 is TGCAGCGTACGGACTAGCGGGAGTTACGAGCAGTACTTC. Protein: CSVRTSGSYEQYF.

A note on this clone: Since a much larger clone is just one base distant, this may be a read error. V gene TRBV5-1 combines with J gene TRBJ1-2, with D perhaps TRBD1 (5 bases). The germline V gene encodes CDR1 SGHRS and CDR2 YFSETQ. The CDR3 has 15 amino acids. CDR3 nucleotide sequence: TGCGTCAGCAGCCCCGGGGGGAGCGGAGGTTTTGGCTACACCTTC. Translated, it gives CVSSPGGSGGFGYTF.

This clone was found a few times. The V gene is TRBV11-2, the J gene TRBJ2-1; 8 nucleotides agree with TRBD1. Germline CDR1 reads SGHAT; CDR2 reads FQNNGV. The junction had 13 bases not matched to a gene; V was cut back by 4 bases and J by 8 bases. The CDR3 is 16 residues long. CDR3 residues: CASSSNLGTGWDEQFF. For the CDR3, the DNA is TGTGCCAGCAGCTCCAACCTCGGGACAGGTTGGGATGAGCAGTTCTTC.

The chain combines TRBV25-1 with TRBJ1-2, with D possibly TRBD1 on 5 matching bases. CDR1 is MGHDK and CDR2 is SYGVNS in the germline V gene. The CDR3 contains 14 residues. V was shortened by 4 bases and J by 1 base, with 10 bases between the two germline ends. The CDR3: CASSVGTDNYGYTF. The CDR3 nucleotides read TGTGCCAGCAGTGTAGGGACCGATAACTATGGCTACACCTTC.

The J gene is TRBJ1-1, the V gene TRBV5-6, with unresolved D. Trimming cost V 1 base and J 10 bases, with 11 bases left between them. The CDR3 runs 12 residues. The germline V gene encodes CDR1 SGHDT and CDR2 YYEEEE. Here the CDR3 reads CASSLWGSGAFF. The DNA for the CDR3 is TGTGCCAGCAGCTTGTGGGGTTCGGGAGCTTTCTTT.

CDR3 DNA: TGTGCCAGCAGCAGGACAGACTACGAGCAGTACTTC. Amino acids: CASSRTDYEQYF. The chain couples TRBV6-6 to TRBJ2-7; tentative D call: TRBD1 (6 bases). The length of the CDR3 is 12 residues. V was trimmed by 6 bases and J by 3 bases, leaving 9 bases between them. CDR1 is MNHNY and CDR2 is SVGAGI in the germline V gene (reference sequence).

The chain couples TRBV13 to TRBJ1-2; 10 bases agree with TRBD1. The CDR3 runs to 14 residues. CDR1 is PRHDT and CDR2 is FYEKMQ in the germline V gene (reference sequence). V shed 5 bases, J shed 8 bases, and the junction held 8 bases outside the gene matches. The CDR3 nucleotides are TGTGCCAGCAGCGGGCTCGGGACAGGGGAAGGCTACACCTTC. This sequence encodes CASSGLGTGEGYTF.

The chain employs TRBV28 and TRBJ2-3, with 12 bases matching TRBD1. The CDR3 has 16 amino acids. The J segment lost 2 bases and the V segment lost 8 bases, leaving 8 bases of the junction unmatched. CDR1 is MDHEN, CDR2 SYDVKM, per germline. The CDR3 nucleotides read TGTGCCAGCCGGGACAGGGGGCTCAGGGCCACAGATACGCAGTATTTT. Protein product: CASRDRGLRATDTQYF.

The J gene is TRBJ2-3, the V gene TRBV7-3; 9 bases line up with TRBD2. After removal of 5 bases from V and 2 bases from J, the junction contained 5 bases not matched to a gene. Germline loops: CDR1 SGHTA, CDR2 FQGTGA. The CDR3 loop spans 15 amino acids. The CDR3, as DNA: TGTGCCAGCAGCCTAAGCGGGGGGATCACAGATACGCAGTATTTT. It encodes CASSLSGGITDTQYF.

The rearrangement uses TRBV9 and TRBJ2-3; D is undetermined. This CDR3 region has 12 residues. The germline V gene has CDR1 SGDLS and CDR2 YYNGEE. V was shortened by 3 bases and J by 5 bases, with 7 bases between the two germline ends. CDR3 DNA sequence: TGTGCCAGCAGCGGGATTGGAGATACGCAGTATTTT. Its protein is CASSGIGDTQYF.

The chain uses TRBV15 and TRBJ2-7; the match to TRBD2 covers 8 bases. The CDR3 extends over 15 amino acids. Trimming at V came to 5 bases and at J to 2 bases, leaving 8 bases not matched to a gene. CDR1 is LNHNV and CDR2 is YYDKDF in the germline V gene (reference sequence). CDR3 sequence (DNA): TGTGCCACCAGCGTGAAGACAGCGGGAGCCTACGAGCAGTACTTC. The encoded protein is CATSVKTAGAYEQYF.

The CDR3 DNA reads as TGTGCCAGCAGTTTAAGCTACAATGAGCAGTTCTTC. Translated, it gives CASSLSYNEQFF. The rearrangement uses TRBV28 and TRBJ2-1; D is undetermined. The germline V gene encodes CDR1 MDHEN and CDR2 SYDVKM. Deletions cut 2 bases from V and 3 bases from J, with 2 bases between. This CDR3 is built from 12 residues.

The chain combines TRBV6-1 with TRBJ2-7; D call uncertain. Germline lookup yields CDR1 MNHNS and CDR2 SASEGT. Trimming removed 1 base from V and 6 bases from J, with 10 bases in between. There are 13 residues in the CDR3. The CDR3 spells CASSEGLWVEQYF. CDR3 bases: TGTGCCAGCAGTGAAGGTCTTTGGGTCGAGCAGTACTTC.

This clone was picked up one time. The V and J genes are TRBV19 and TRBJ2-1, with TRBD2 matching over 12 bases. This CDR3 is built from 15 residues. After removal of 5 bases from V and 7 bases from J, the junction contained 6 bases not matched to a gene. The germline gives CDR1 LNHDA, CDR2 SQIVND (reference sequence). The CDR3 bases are TGTGCCAGTAGTGCACTAGCGGGAGGAAGAAATGAGCAGTTCTTC. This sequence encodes CASSALAGGRNEQFF.

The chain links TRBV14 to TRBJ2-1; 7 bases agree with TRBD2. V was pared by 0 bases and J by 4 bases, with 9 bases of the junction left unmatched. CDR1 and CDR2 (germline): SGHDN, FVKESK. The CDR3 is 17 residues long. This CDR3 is CASSQEWGRASYNEQFF. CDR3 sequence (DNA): TGTGCCAGCAGCCAAGAGTGGGGGAGGGCCAGTTACAATGAGCAGTTCTTC.

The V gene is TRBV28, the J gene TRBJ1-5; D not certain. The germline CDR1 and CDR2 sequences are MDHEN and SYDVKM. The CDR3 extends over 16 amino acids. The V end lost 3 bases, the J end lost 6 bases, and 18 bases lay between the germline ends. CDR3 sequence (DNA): TGTGCCAGCAGTTTTCTGTTGGTGAAGGGAGTTCAGCCCCAGCATTTT. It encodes CASSFLLVKGVQPQHF.

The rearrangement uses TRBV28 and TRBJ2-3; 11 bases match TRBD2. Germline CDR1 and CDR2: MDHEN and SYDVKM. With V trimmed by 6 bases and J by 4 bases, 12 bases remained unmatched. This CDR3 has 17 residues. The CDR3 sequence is CASSLSPSGRFPDTQYF. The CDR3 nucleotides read TGTGCCAGCAGCTTGTCTCCTAGCGGGAGGTTCCCAGATACGCAGTATTTT.

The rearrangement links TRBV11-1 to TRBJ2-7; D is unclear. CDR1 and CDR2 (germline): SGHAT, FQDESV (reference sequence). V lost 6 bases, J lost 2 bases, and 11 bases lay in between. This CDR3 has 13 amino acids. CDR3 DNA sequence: TGTGCCAGCAGTCACGGGTCGACCTACGAGCAGTACTTC. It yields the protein CASSHGSTYEQYF.

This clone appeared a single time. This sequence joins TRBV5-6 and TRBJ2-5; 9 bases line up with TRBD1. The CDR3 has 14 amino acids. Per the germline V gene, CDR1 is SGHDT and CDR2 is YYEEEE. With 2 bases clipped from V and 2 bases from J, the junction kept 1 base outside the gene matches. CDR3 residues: CASSFGTGQETQYF. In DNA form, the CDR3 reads TGTGCCAGCAGCTTCGGGACAGGGCAAGAGACCCAGTACTTC.

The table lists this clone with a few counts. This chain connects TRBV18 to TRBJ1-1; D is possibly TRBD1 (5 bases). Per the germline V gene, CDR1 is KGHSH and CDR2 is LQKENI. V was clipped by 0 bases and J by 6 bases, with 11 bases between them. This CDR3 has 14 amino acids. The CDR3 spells CASSPPRGAPEAFF. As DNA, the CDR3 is TGTGCCAGCTCACCACCAAGGGGAGCCCCTGAAGCTTTCTTT. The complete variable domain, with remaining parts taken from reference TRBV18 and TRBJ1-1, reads NAGVMQNPRHLVRRRGQEARLRCSPMKGHSHVYWYRQLPEEGLKFMVYLQKENIIDESGMPKERFSAEFPKEGPSILRIQQVVRGDSAAYFCASSPPRGAPEAFFGQGTRLTVV.

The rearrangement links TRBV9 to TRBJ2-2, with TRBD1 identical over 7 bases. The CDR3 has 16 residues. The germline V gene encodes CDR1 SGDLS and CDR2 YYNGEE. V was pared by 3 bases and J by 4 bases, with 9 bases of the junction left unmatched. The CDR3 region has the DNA TGTGCCAGCAGCGCCTCCGGGACAGATTTCACCGGGGAGCTGTTTTTT. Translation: CASSASGTDFTGELFF.

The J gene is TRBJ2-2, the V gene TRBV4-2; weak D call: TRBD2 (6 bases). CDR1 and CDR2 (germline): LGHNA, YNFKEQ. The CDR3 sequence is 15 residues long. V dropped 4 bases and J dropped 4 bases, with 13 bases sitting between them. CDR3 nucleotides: TGTGCCAGCAGCCCCGCTACTAGCAGCACCGGGGAGCTGTTTTTT. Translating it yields CASSPATSSTGELFF.

CDR3 sequence reads: CASSLDGSQWNTEAFF. The CDR3 nucleotides read TGTGCCAGCAGCTTAGACGGGAGCCAATGGAACACTGAAGCTTTCTTT. The rearrangement links TRBV7-9 to TRBJ1-1; D is unclear. Trimming removed 1 base at V and 1 base at J, with 13 bases between. The CDR3 is 16 residues long. Germline V lookup: CDR1 SEHNR, CDR2 FQNEAQ (reference sequence).